Included here is one T cell receptor (beta chain) sequence, with context. What this receptor recognizes is not known. Per-base quality was not reported, and no clone a single base away is much larger than it. The sample is drawn from a study of CD8+ T cells in alopecia areata (dated by TCRdb to 2017 to 2018). For context, the study as a whole: Treated patients were enrolled in an open-label pilot trial of oral tofacitinib, 5 to 10 mg twice daily, for moderate-to-severe alopecia areata. Tofacitinib was given for 6 to 18 months, followed by 6 months of follow-up off drug to assess delayed response and recurrence. In treated patients, disease severity was measured using the SALT score, which gives the percentage of scalp surface area affected. On the human side, TCRbeta sequencing was run on scalp tissue and on sorted CD4+ and CD8+ peripheral blood T cells from healthy controls and from alopecia areata patients with either patchy or totalis/universalis disease. TCRbeta CDR3 regions were amplified by immunoSEQ multiplex PCR using 35 Vbeta forward and 13 Jbeta reverse primers. Tofacitinib-treated patients had biopsies at baseline and at 4 and 24 weeks of treatment, with a later scalp biopsy in several patients. High-throughput TCRbeta sequencing was used to examine T cell clonal expansion in alopecia areata in both the C3H/HeJ mouse model and human patients. Scalp clonality was compared among normal scalp (n=4), patchy alopecia areata scalp (n=8), and alopecia totalis/universalis scalp (n=8). RNA was extracted with the PAXgene miRNA kit for fixed scalp, the miRNeasy kit for PBMCs, and the RNeasy kit for mouse skin.

In the paper's terms, the time point label means: 20 to 30 weeks on oral tofacitinib. The treatment or condition tag for this specimen amounts to: oral pan-JAK inhibitor, 5-10 mg twice daily. Peripheral blood and lesional scalp punch biopsies were obtained from patients with alopecia areata. After PBMCs were isolated by density centrifugation and stained for CD3, CD4 and CD8, a FACSAria was used to sort CD4+ and CD8+ T cells. The library was obtained by the immunoSEQ multiplex PCR assay. RNA was extracted from all samples and reverse transcribed into cDNA as template for TCR sequencing. First-strand cDNA was synthesized using SuperScript III with a 2:1 mix of oligo-dT and random hexamers. Amplification bias was assessed with a synthetic immune receptor repertoire, and residual bias was removed computationally. As for the authors' bioinformatics: Raw reads were preprocessed for error removal, and CDR3 was defined according to IMGT conventions as running from the conserved cysteine to phenylalanine. To get clonality, Shannon entropy was normalized by log2 of the number of productive unique TCRs and the result was subtracted from 1. Whether each scalp clone was CD4 or CD8 was inferred by checking scalp TCRbeta sequences against the CD4 and CD8 repertoires from sorted blood. TCRdb took over this immuneACCESS table, retaining in-frame rearrangements with V and J assigned. Such tables are incomplete; in checked studies, under half of the missing clones stem from an unresolved V gene, and the remainder is unexplained. V and J calls and clone size are copied from that table; D and trimming were computed from the DNA. For this sample the table gives about 190,000 clones, of which 60% were detected only once. About 0.94% of the sample is held by the ten biggest clonotypes.

Beyond this particular receptor, the publication reports: During tofacitinib treatment, many expanded lesional clones stuck around in both scalp and blood, and this persistence may partly explain why relapse happens after treatment is stopped. Tofacitinib significantly lowered scalp clonality and the number of expanded CD8+ clones among the top 100 scalp clones. Higher clonality and more expanded CD8+ clones were observed in lesional scalp than in normal scalp, particularly in alopecia totalis/universalis, a finding suggestive of antigenic drive. Because the treated cohort was small and had just a single nonresponder, larger studies are needed to establish links between baseline CD8+ expansion and response. Scalp TCR repertoire analysis is complicated because resident alphabeta T cells in normal human skin are also sequenced, whereas mouse skin is dominated by gammadelta T cells. Shared TCR sequences between patients were less evident than in mice, which may be partly attributable to HLA diversity in the patient population.

Trimming takes 0 bases from V and 5 bases from J, and the germline ends sit 13 bases apart. Looking up the germline V gene yields CDR1 LGHNA and CDR2 YSLEER. The CDR3 contains 15 residues, cysteine and phenylalanine counted. The retained sequence is limited to the CDR3, 45 bases, with the frame set at the first base. Source: CD4+ T cells sorted from blood, taken at week 24, from a patient treated with tofacitinib. The rearrangement combines TRBV4-3 with TRBJ2-5; the D gene may be TRBD1 or TRBD2, since each aligns over 5 bases. This receptor was identified in a human donor with alopecia areata. The DNA sequence is TGCGCCAGCAGCCAAGAAGCCCGGGGCTGGGAGACCCAGTACTTC. This yields the protein CASSQEARGWETQYF.